Each of the 13 T cell receptor beta chains below was sequenced from the same sample in a study of cytomegalovirus exposure and HLA in healthy donors. PCR employed 60 Vbeta and 13 Jbeta primers. Measured with immunoSEQ multiplex PCR; TCRdb has only the in-frame clones, and not every one. The data contain 110,000 to 150,000 clones, over 75% of them singletons. The sequencing input was PBMCs. These receptors were taken from a woman aged 25 to 39 in good health and CMV-seronegative.

This chain joins TRBV11-2 and TRBJ1-4, with 7 bases lining up with TRBD1. Germline V CDR1 and CDR2: SGHAT, FQNNGV. Trimming took 5 bases from V and 3 from J; bases not matched to a gene: 9. This CDR3 has 16 amino acids. CDR3 sequence: CASSSLDRDANEKLFF. In nucleotides, the CDR3 is TGTGCCAGCAGCAGCCTCGACAGGGATGCTAATGAAAAACTGTTTTTT.

The chain joins TRBV7-2 to TRBJ1-2, with D perhaps matching TRBD1 (6 bases). CDR1 is SGHTA, CDR2 FQGNSA, per germline. V lost 5 bases to trimming and J lost 7 bases, with 11 bases between them. CDR3 length: 12 residues. The DNA of the CDR3 is TGTGCCAGCAGCCCGCAGGGGTTTGGCTACACCTTC. It specifies CASSPQGFGYTF. Full variable domain (outside the CDR3, taken from reference TRBV7-2 and TRBJ1-2): GAGVSQSPSNKVTEKGKDVELRCDPISGHTALYWYRQSLGQGLEFLIYFQGNSAPDKSGLPSDRFSAERTGGSVSTLTIQRTQQEDSAVYLCASSPQGFGYTFGSGTRLTVV.

This chain links TRBV7-3 with TRBJ1-1; the match to TRBD1 covers 9 bases. The junction had 6 bases not matched to a gene; V was cut back by 6 bases and J by 7 bases. Germline assignment: CDR1 SGHTA and CDR2 FQGTGA. The CDR3 length is 13 residues. CDR3 protein: CASSFRQGGEAFF. The CDR3 DNA sequence: TGTGCCAGCAGTTTCCGACAGGGGGGTGAAGCTTTCTTT. Full variable domain (missing parts from reference TRBV7-3 and TRBJ1-1): GAGVSQTPSNKVTEKGKYVELRCDPISGHTALYWYRQSLGQGPEFLIYFQGTGAADDSGLPNDRFFAVRPEGSVSTLKIQRTERGDSAVYLCASSFRQGGEAFFGQGTRLTVV.

This clone was recorded a few times. This rearrangement joins TRBV9 to TRBJ1-1; 12 nucleotides line up with TRBD1. Germline V gene lookup returns CDR1 SGDLS and CDR2 YYNGEE. Losses at the gene ends were 7 bases for V and 6 bases for J; bases not matched to a gene: 7. The CDR3 is made up of 14 amino acids. The CDR3 is CASGPGQGAAEAFF. The CDR3 nucleotides read TGTGCCAGCGGACCGGGACAGGGGGCCGCTGAAGCTTTCTTT.

This clone has a single count. CDR3 in DNA: TGTGCTAGTGGTCCCCTCCAAAGCGGGGAAGAGACCCAGTACTTC. As protein: CASGPLQSGEETQYF. The chain joins TRBV12-5 to TRBJ2-5, with 7 positions matching TRBD2. CDR3 length: 15 residues. With 5 bases clipped from V and 3 bases from J, the junction kept 9 bases outside the gene matches. Germline-derived CDR1 and CDR2 are LGHNT and FRNRAP.

The rearrangement links TRBV4-1 to TRBJ1-2; 8 bases fit TRBD1. The CDR3 is made up of 15 amino acids. With 2 bases clipped from V and 4 bases from J, the junction kept 6 bases outside the gene matches. The germline V gene encodes CDR1 MGHRA and CDR2 YSYEKL. The CDR3, as DNA: TGCGCCAGCAGCCAAAATGCCGGGACAGGCTATGGCTACACCTTC. Translating gives CASSQNAGTGYGYTF.

This clone was seen just once. The chain couples TRBV2 to TRBJ1-4, with 9 bases aligning to TRBD1. With 3 bases clipped from V and 8 bases from J, the junction kept 4 bases outside the gene matches. The CDR3 totals 14 residues. The germline V gene encodes CDR1 SNHLY and CDR2 FYNNEI. CDR3 in DNA: TGTGCCAGCAGTGATCCGGACAGGGGAGAAAAACTGTTTTTT. Translation gives CASSDPDRGEKLFF.

The J gene is TRBJ2-5, the V gene TRBV9; possibly TRBD1 for D (6 bases). The ends were cut back, 4 bases at V and 2 bases at J, with 12 bases in the middle. The CDR3 contains 14 residues. Germline V gene sequence: CDR1 SGDLS, CDR2 YYNGEE. The CDR3 DNA follows: TGTGCCAGCAGCACTCGAGGGGGACAAGAGACCCAGTACTTC. Its translation is CASSTRGGQETQYF.

The count of this clone is one. V and J are TRBV5-4 and TRBJ1-2; D remains unclear. The germline gives CDR1 SGHNT, CDR2 YYREEE (reference sequence). CDR3 length: 15 residues. With 6 bases removed from V and 4 bases from J, the gap between germline ends came to 19 bases. The CDR3 DNA sequence: TGTGCCAGCACCTCCGTGCGGGGAGCCGGCTATGGCTACACCTTC. Translating it yields CASTSVRGAGYGYTF.

This clone was observed once. The chain couples TRBV4-2 to TRBJ2-7; 12 bases line up with TRBD2. The J segment lost 4 bases and the V segment lost 0 bases, leaving 4 bases of the junction unmatched. The CDR3 covers 16 residues. Germline V gene data show CDR1 as LGHNA and CDR2 as YNFKEQ. In DNA, the CDR3 is TGTGCCAGCAGCCAAGAGCACCTAGCGGGGGGGTACGAGCAGTACTTC. This encodes CASSQEHLAGGYEQYF.

The chain recombines TRBV4-2 with TRBJ2-3, with 12 bases lining up with TRBD2. V shed 1 base and J 8 bases; nucleotides not matched to a gene: 7. The length of the CDR3 is 16 residues. CDR1 LGHNA and CDR2 YNFKEQ come from the germline V gene. The CDR3 protein is CASSQGRLAGAGTQYF. DNA of the CDR3: TGTGCCAGCAGCCAAGGCCGACTAGCGGGGGCCGGTACGCAGTATTTT.

In this sample, this clone turned up a few times. The chain recombines TRBV6-6 with TRBJ1-1; the D is unclear. With 5 bases removed from V and 0 bases from J, the gap between germline ends came to 4 bases. Germline assignment: CDR1 MNHNY and CDR2 SVGAGI (reference sequence). The CDR3 contains 12 residues. DNA of the CDR3: TGTGCCAGCAGTGACATGAACACTGAAGCTTTCTTT. This sequence encodes CASSDMNTEAFF.

This chain joins TRBV6-1 and TRBJ2-1; D may be TRBD1 (6 bases). The CDR3 sequence is 15 residues long. Trimming pared 2 bases from V and 6 bases from J, leaving 14 bases between. CDR1 is MNHNS and CDR2 is SASEGT in the germline V gene. CDR3 sequence (DNA): TGTGCCAGCAGTGAAAGGTCAGGCAGGGGCAATGAGCAGTTCTTC. This encodes CASSERSGRGNEQFF.